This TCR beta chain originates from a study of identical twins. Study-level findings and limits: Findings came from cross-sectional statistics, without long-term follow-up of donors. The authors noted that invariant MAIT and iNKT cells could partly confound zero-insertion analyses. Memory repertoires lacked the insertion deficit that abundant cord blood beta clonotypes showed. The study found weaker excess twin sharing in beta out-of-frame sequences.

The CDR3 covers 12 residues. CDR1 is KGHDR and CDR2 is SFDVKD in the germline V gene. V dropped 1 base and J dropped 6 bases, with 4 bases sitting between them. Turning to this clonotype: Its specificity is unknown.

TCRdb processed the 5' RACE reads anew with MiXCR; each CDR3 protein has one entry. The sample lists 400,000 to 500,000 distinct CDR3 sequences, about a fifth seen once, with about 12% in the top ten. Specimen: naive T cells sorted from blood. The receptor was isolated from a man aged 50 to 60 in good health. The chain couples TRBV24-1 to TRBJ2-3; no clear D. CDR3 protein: CATSDFCDTQYF. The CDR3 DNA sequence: TGTGCCACCAGTGATTTTTGTGATACGCAGTATTTT.